The 3 T cell receptor beta chains below all came from one sample that was sequenced in a study of a mutant IDH1 vaccine in newly diagnosed glioma (dated by TCRdb to about 2021). The antigens these receptors bind are not known. This specimen's time point label, interpreted: week 35, safety follow-up. Each vaccine dose, consisting of 300 ug of a 20-mer mutant IDH1 peptide in Montanide, was administered subcutaneously with topical imiquimod. The library came from the immunoSEQ multiplex PCR assay. The immuneACCESS repertoire file appears here via TCRdb, limited to in-frame rearrangements. These files lack a portion of the clones; in checked studies, under half of the deficit traces to unresolved V genes, and the cause of the others is not known. A total of tens of thousands of clones appear in this sample, 86% of them only once. 1.6% of the sample comes from the top ten. The material was PBMCs, obtained from a glioma patient whose treatment included an IDH1 peptide vaccine. These receptor sequences come from a man between 40 and 49 years old with glioma.

The chain carries TRBV18 and TRBJ2-2, with 7 bases fitting TRBD1. This CDR3 is built from 17 residues. J was trimmed by 3 bases and V by 5 bases; bases with no gene match: 12. The germline CDR1 and CDR2 sequences are KGHSH and LQKENI. Here the CDR3 DNA reads TGTGCCAGCTCATCATTACCACGGGACAGACACACCGGGGAGCTGTTTTTT. Translation: CASSSLPRDRHTGELFF.

This sequence joins TRBV2 and TRBJ2-2, with 7 bases matching TRBD1. The CDR3 covers 13 residues. Looked up from germline, CDR1 is SNHLY and CDR2 is FYNNEI. The V gene end was trimmed by 4 bases and the J gene end by 6 bases; junction bases not matched to a gene: 2. CDR3 loop: CASSGTGAGELFF. The DNA of the CDR3 is TGTGCCAGCAGTGGAACAGGGGCCGGGGAGCTGTTTTTT. The full variable domain, rest sourced from reference TRBV2 and TRBJ2-2, is EPEVTQTPSHQVTQMGQEVILRCVPISNHLYFYWYRQILGQKVEFLVSFYNNEISEKSEIFDDQFSVERPDGSNFTLKIRSTKLEDSAMYFCASSGTGAGELFFGEGSRLTVL.

The chain carries TRBV19 and TRBJ2-7; D is unresolved. Trimming pared 5 bases from V and 2 bases from J, leaving 13 bases between. CDR3 length: 14 residues. The germline V gene encodes CDR1 LNHDA and CDR2 SQIVND (reference sequence). DNA of the CDR3: TGTGCCAGTAGTCCCCACGGAAGTGCCTACGAGCAGTACTTC. The encoded protein is CASSPHGSAYEQYF. Variable domain in full (rest from reference TRBV19 and TRBJ2-7): DGGITQSPKYLFRKEGQNVTLSCEQNLNHDAMYWYRQDPGQGLRLIYYSQIVNDFQKGDIAEGYSVSREKKESFPLTVTSAQKNPTAFYLCASSPHGSAYEQYFGPGTRLTVT.